Each of the 15 T cell receptor beta chains below was sequenced from the same sample in a study of identifying expanded T cells in peripheral blood. Sequencing used immunoSEQ multiplex PCR; TCRdb keeps in-frame clones, though not all of them. The table includes 50,000 to 75,000 clones, about 85% detected once. The sequencing input was blood. These TCRs come from a person aged 18-69 years in good health.

The chain employs TRBV7-9 and TRBJ1-5; D possibly corresponds to TRBD1 (6 bases). The CDR3 consists of 14 residues. V gave up 5 bases and J gave up 0 bases, with 8 bases separating them. Germline values: CDR1 SEHNR, CDR2 FQNEAQ (reference sequence). The CDR3 nucleotides are TGTGCCAGCAGCCCAGGGGATAGCAATCAGCCCCAGCATTTT. It encodes CASSPGDSNQPQHF.

The chain uses TRBV5-1 and TRBJ2-2, with 9 bases aligning to TRBD2. Germline V CDR1 and CDR2: SGHRS, YFSETQ. Trimming took 4 bases from V and 1 from J; bases not matched to a gene: 14. The CDR3 consists of 19 residues. The CDR3 nucleotides read TGCGCCAGCAGCCCTAGGGCGGGTAGCGGGAGCCTGAACACCGGGGAGCTGTTTTTT. Amino acid sequence: CASSPRAGSGSLNTGELFF.

The chain has TRBV29-1 and TRBJ2-1; D unclear. Germline loops: CDR1 SQVTM, CDR2 ANQGSEA. The CDR3 runs to 14 residues. Trimming cost V 0 bases and J 6 bases, with 12 bases left between them. As DNA, the CDR3 is TGCAGCGTTGAAGATCCGCCGCAGCGCAATGAGCAGTTCTTC. Translating it yields CSVEDPPQRNEQFF.

The sample holds a few counts of this clone. The V and J genes are TRBV2 and TRBJ1-5; D is ambiguous. Trimming left V 1 base short and J 7 bases short, with 8 bases between. Germline CDR1 reads SNHLY; CDR2 reads FYNNEI. This CDR3 has 13 residues. CDR3 DNA sequence: TGTGCCAGCAGTGAAGACTTGAAACAGCCCCAGCATTTT. Amino acid sequence: CASSEDLKQPQHF.

The V gene is TRBV5-4, the J gene TRBJ2-3, with D perhaps TRBD1 (5 bases). Trimming took off 0 bases at V and 1 base at J, with 9 bases between the two ends. CDR1 SGHNT and CDR2 YYREEE come from the germline V gene (reference sequence). This CDR3 has 15 residues. CDR3 sequence reads: CASSLGVQGTDTQYF. CDR3 bases: TGTGCCAGCAGCTTGGGGGTACAGGGCACAGATACGCAGTATTTT.

The J gene is TRBJ1-1, the V gene TRBV10-3; D remains unclear. The CDR3 is 15 residues long. Germline loops: CDR1 ENHRY, CDR2 SYGVKD. The germline V and J ends were trimmed by 3 bases and 0 bases, with 11 bases remaining between them. CDR3 protein: CAISDEADMNTEAFF. CDR3 nucleotides: TGTGCCATCAGTGATGAGGCTGACATGAACACTGAAGCTTTCTTT.

The gene calls are TRBV10-3 and TRBJ2-1, with 10 bases aligning to TRBD1. V trimming: 0 bases; J trimming: 9 bases; junction bases outside the gene matches: 11. This CDR3 has 17 residues. CDR1 and CDR2 from the germline V gene are ENHRY and SYGVKD. The CDR3 here is CAISESGTGDRWGEQFF. CDR3 bases: TGTGCCATCAGTGAGTCAGGGACAGGGGATAGGTGGGGTGAGCAGTTCTTC.

V is TRBV18 and J is TRBJ2-4; 10 nucleotides agree with TRBD1. The CDR3 is made up of 17 amino acids. The J segment lost 0 bases and the V segment lost 8 bases, leaving 10 bases of the junction unmatched. Germline lookup yields CDR1 KGHSH and CDR2 LQKENI. CDR3 sequence: CASRPGTGDIAKNIQYF. The CDR3 region has the DNA TGTGCCAGCCGTCCCGGGACAGGGGACATAGCCAAAAACATTCAGTACTTC.

CDR3 loop: CASSMGQRNQPQHF. CDR3 in DNA: TGTGCCAGCAGTATGGGACAGCGAAATCAGCCCCAGCATTTT. This chain connects TRBV21-1 to TRBJ1-5; the table names TRBD1, a call not compared with the DNA. TRBV21-1 is annotated as a pseudogene. The CDR3 is made up of 14 amino acids.

In DNA, the CDR3 is TGTGCCAGTAGTATCCAGATGAACACTGAAGCTTTCTTT. This gives the protein CASSIQMNTEAFF. J is TRBJ1-1 and V is TRBV19; D unresolved. CDR3 length equals 13 residues. Trimming removed 3 bases from V and 0 bases from J, with 5 bases in between. CDR1 is LNHDA, CDR2 SQIVND, per germline (reference sequence).

This clone appeared once. In the same sample, other DNA sequences code for this CDR3. J is TRBJ2-5 and V is TRBV5-6; 7 positions match TRBD2. V gave up 1 base and J gave up 1 base; unmatched junction bases: 4. This CDR3 has 15 residues. Per the germline V gene, CDR1 is SGHDT and CDR2 is YYEEEE. CDR3 coding DNA: TGTGCCAGCAGCTTGAGGGCGGGGGTCCAAGAGACCCAGTACTTC. Protein sequence: CASSLRAGVQETQYF.

The genes are TRBV5-1 and TRBJ1-3; D is undetermined. The ends were cut back, 2 bases at V and 1 base at J, with 10 bases in the middle. This CDR3 region has 15 residues. Looked up from germline, CDR1 is SGHRS and CDR2 is YFSETQ. CDR3 nucleotide sequence: TGCGCCAGCAGCTTCGACACTCGTTCTGGAAACACCATATATTTT. Translated: CASSFDTRSGNTIYF. Using reference TRBV5-1 and TRBJ1-3 for the parts outside the CDR3, the full variable domain is KAGVTQTPRYLIKTRGQQVTLSCSPISGHRSVSWYQQTPGQGLQFLFEYFSETQRNKGNFPGRFSGRQFSNSRSEMNVSTLELGDSALYLCASSFDTRSGNTIYFGEGSWLTVV.

This clone was observed a handful of times. The CDR3 bases are TGTGCCAGCAGCTTAGGGGGACAGGGGAGAGGAGAGACCCAGTACTTC. Amino acid sequence: CASSLGGQGRGETQYF. This chain uses TRBV11-3 with TRBJ2-5, with 10 bases fitting TRBD1. Germline V gene data show CDR1 as SGHNT and CDR2 as YENEEA. V lost 1 base, J lost 4 bases, and 6 bases stayed unmatched. This CDR3 has 16 amino acids.

The chain couples TRBV7-9 to TRBJ1-4, with D perhaps TRBD1 (5 bases). The CDR3 spans 15 residues. CDR1 is SEHNR, CDR2 FQNEAQ, per germline (reference sequence). The V end lost 1 base, the J end lost 1 base, and 7 bases lay between the germline ends. Here the CDR3 DNA reads TGTGCCAGCAGCTTAGTGGGGGGAACTAATGAAAAACTGTTTTTT. Translation: CASSLVGGTNEKLFF.

This clone was seen only once. The gene calls are TRBV9 and TRBJ1-2; D ambiguous. The CDR3 loop spans 12 amino acids. CDR1 and CDR2 (germline): SGDLS, YYNGEE. With 3 bases removed from V and 6 bases from J, the gap between germline ends came to 9 bases. The CDR3 DNA sequence: TGTGCCAGCAGCGCAGCGGACGATGGCTACACCTTC. Protein: CASSAADDGYTF.